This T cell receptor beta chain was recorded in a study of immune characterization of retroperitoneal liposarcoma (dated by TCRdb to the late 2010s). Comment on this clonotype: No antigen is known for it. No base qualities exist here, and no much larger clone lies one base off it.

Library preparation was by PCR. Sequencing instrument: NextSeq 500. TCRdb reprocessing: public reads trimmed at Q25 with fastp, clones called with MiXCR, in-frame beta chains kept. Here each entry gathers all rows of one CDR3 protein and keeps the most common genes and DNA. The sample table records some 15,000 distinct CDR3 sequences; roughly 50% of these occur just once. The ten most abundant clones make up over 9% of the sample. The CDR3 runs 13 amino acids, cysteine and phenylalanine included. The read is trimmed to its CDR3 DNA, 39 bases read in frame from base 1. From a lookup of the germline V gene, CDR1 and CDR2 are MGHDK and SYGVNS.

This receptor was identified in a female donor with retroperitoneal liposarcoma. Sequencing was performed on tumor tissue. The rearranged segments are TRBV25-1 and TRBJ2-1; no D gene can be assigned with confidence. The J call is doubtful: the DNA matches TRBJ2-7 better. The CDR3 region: CASSGPLYYEQYF. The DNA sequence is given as TGTGCCAGCAGTGGTCCCCTTTACTACGAGCAGTACTTC.